These T cell receptor beta chains were read from a single sample in a study of T cells after somatic rescue of genetic block. The protocol was immunoSEQ multiplex PCR, while the TCRdb copy is restricted to in-frame clones and leaves out a portion. The repertoire holds about 16,000 clones, with 72% as singletons. The specimen was peripheral blood mononuclear cells (PBMCs). All receptors derive from a boy aged 5 to 17. The CDR3 runs from the conserved cysteine through the conserved F or W. The order of the fields is J gene, V gene, clone size, D gene, CDR3 protein, CDR3 DNA. D genes are given only for firm matches. Clone size is not always given. Where it is, it says once, few, many or a class for expanded clones.

>TRBJ1-5|TRBV5-1|.|.
CASSQGDLNQPQHF
TGCGCCAGCAGCCAAGGGGACCTTAATCAGCCCCAGCATTTT
>TRBJ2-7|TRBV5-4|.|.
CASSLNRVEQYF
TGTGCCAGCAGCCTCAACAGGGTCGAGCAGTACTTC
>TRBJ1-4|TRBV4-1|once|.
CASSQLGVNSQVEKLFF
TGCGCCAGCAGCCAACTTGGCGTCAATTCCCAGGTTGAAAAACTGTTTTTT
>TRBJ2-7|TRBV6-1|medium-sized|.
CASNPRDYSYEQYF
TGTGCCAGCAACCCTCGGGATTATTCCTACGAGCAGTACTTC
>TRBJ1-2|TRBV7-1|few|.
CASSSSQWAPSYGYTF
TGTGCCAGCAGCTCCTCTCAGTGGGCTCCCAGCTATGGCTACACCTTC
>TRBJ2-5|TRBV6-1|few|.
CASSEEGGATQYF
TGTGCCAGCAGTGAAGAGGGTGGGGCGACCCAGTACTTC
>TRBJ2-3|TRBV5-1|.|.
CASRGTVVPHTQYF
TGCGCCAGCAGAGGCACGGTGGTTCCACATACGCAGTATTTT
>TRBJ2-3|TRBV10-3|.|TRBD2
CAISELAGISTDTQYF
TGTGCCATCAGCGAACTAGCGGGAATCAGCACAGATACGCAGTATTTT
>TRBJ2-5|TRBV28|.|.
CASSLSHPLPAQYF
TGTGCCAGCAGTTTATCACACCCTCTACCCGCCCAGTACTTC
>TRBJ2-3|TRBV28|.|.
CATPDGPPTPYTQYF
TGTGCCACCCCGGACGGCCCTCCCACCCCTTATACGCAGTATTTT
>TRBJ1-5|TRBV10-3|.|.
CAISARVFDQPQHF
TGTGCCATCAGTGCGCGGGTTTTCGATCAGCCCCAGCATTTT
>TRBJ2-3|TRBV5-4|once|TRBD2
CASSWSGGNTDTQYF
TGTGCCAGCAGCTGGAGCGGGGGGAACACAGATACGCAGTATTTT
>TRBJ2-7|TRBV28|once|.
CASTIGQTRPYEQYF
TGTGCCAGCACCATAGGACAGACCAGACCCTACGAGCAGTACTTC
>TRBJ2-5|TRBV5-1|once|TRBD1
CASSSLTGLGETQYF
TGCGCCAGCAGCTCTTTGACAGGGCTTGGGGAGACCCAGTACTTC
>TRBJ1-4|TRBV28|.|TRBD1
CASSLHRGVIEKLFF
TGTGCCAGCAGTCTCCACAGGGGGGTGATTGAAAAACTGTTTTTT
>TRBJ2-5|TRBV9|.|.
CASSVLEGQETQYF
TGTGCCAGCAGCGTTCTAGAGGGGCAAGAGACCCAGTACTTC
>TRBJ1-4|TRBV28|.|TRBD1
CASSRPHRGRPTNEKLFF
TGTGCCAGCAGCCGCCCCCACAGGGGGAGGCCGACTAATGAAAAACTGTTTTTT
>TRBJ1-1|TRBV28|.|.
CASKWGAQGEAFF
TGTGCCAGCAAATGGGGGGCGCAGGGTGAAGCTTTCTTT
>TRBJ2-2|TRBV5-1|.|TRBD1
CASSFTTGGTGELFF
TGCGCCAGCAGCTTTACGACAGGGGGCACCGGGGAGCTGTTTTTT
>TRBJ1-2|TRBV29-1|.|.
CSVRLSLYGYTF
TGCAGCGTTAGATTGAGTCTCTATGGCTACACCTTC
>TRBJ2-7|TRBV27|.|TRBD1
CASSPRTGNYEQYF
TGTGCCAGCAGTCCCAGGACAGGGAACTACGAGCAGTACTTC
>TRBJ2-5|TRBV11-3|.|.
CASSQGLYQETQYF
TGTGCCAGCAGCCAAGGCCTGTACCAAGAGACCCAGTACTTC
>TRBJ2-1|TRBV10-3|.|TRBD2
CAISGLAGGSSYNEQFF
TGTGCCATCAGTGGACTAGCGGGGGGGAGCTCCTACAATGAGCAGTTCTTC
>TRBJ2-7|TRBV7-3|few|.
CASSQPSAVYEQYF
TGTGCCAGCAGCCAGCCTAGCGCGGTCTACGAGCAGTACTTC
>TRBJ2-1|TRBV7-2|once|TRBD2
CASGPSGLGNEQFF
TGTGCCAGCGGACCTAGCGGCCTAGGCAATGAGCAGTTCTTC
>TRBJ2-7|TRBV9|.|TRBD1
CASSAGTGTYEQYF
TGTGCCAGCAGCGCCGGGACAGGGACCTACGAGCAGTACTTC
>TRBJ1-1|TRBV7-7|.|.
CASSPLGDLTEAFF
TGTGCCAGCAGCCCCTTGGGGGACCTCACTGAAGCTTTCTTT
>TRBJ2-4|TRBV5-4|.|.
CASRPNGSGLKNIQYF
TGTGCCAGCAGACCCAACGGGTCGGGACTCAAAAACATTCAGTACTTC
>TRBJ2-2|TRBV19|.|.
CASKRVQGLNTGELFF
TGTGCCAGTAAAAGGGTACAGGGATTGAACACCGGGGAGCTGTTTTTT
>TRBJ2-1|TRBV10-3|.|.
CAISDLGVEQFF
TGTGCCATCAGTGACCTAGGGGTCGAGCAGTTCTTC